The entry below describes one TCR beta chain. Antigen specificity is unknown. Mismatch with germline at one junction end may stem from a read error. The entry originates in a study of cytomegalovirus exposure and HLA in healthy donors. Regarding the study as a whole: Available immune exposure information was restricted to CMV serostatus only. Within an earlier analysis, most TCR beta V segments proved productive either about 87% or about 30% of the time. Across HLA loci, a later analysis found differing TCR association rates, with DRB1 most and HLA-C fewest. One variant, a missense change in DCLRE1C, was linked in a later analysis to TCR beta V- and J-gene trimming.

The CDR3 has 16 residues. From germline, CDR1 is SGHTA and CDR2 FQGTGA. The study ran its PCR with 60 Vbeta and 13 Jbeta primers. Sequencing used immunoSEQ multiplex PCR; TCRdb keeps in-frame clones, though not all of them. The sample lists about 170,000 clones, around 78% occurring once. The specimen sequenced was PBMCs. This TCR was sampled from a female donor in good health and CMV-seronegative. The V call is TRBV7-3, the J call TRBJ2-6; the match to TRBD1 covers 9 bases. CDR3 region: CASSQTQGAGANGLTF. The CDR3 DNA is TGTGCCAGCAGCCAAACACAGGGGGCCGGGGCCAACGGCCTGACTTTC.